This T cell receptor beta chain derives from a study of CD8 T cells in ankylosing spondylitis. Study-wide points: Within matched ankylosing spondylitis synovial fluid, disease-linked clones were reportedly significantly enriched. A motif in TCR beta, a set of several highly homologous variants, appeared characteristic of ankylosing spondylitis blood.

Worth noting for this clonotype: Its cognate antigen is unknown. Relative to the germline gene, one junction end is altered; a read error may explain this.

The CDR3 contains 17 residues. The germline CDR1 and CDR2 sequences are MNHEY and SMNVEV (reference sequence). With molecular barcodes, quantitative 5'-RACE was used to make the TCR beta libraries. TCRdb passed the 5' RACE reads through MiXCR, listing each CDR3 protein once. The sample yields about 400,000 distinct CDR3 sequences, about a fifth seen once. Sequencing used blood, either unsorted or a sorted T cell fraction (not recorded which). The chain joins TRBV27 to TRBJ2-1, with D unresolved. The TCR was taken from a male donor with ankylosing spondylitis. The CDR3 reads CTSSLLRAADPYNEQFF. The CDR3 coding sequence is TGCACCAGCAGTTTATTAAGGGCGGCCGATCCCTACAATGAGCAGTTCTTC.